This entry lists 4 T cell receptor beta chains sequenced from one sample in a study of blood T cell repertoires in COVID-19. The method was immunoSEQ multiplex PCR; TCRdb's version includes in-frame clones alone and lacks a portion of them. The sample lists 350,000 to 550,000 clones; 75% to 90% were seen once. The sequencing sample was made of PBMCs or T cells enriched from blood (not recorded which). These receptors came from a man aged 25-45 years who had recovered from COVID-19.

Details on this clone: Other DNA variants within this sample encode the same CDR3. The chain links TRBV4-1 to TRBJ2-3; D not certain. V was trimmed by 0 bases and J by 2 bases, leaving 6 bases between them. This CDR3 is 14 amino acids long. Germline V gives CDR1 MGHRA, CDR2 YSYEKL. CDR3 loop: CASSQEQSTDTQYF. The CDR3 nucleotides are TGCGCCAGCAGCCAAGAACAGTCCACAGATACGCAGTATTTT.

This clone was detected only a few times. Here the CDR3 reads CASGTGGQHF. The CDR3 DNA is TGTGCCAGCGGGACAGGGGGACAGCATTTT. The chain recombines TRBV2 with TRBJ1-5, with TRBD1 matching over 11 bases. In germline, CDR1 is SNHLY, CDR2 FYNNEI. The V gene end was trimmed by 8 bases and the J gene end by 13 bases; junction bases not matched to a gene: 1. The CDR3 has 10 amino acids.

V gene TRBV11-2 combines with J gene TRBJ2-3; D is unresolved. Germline-derived CDR1 and CDR2 are SGHAT and FQNNGV. CDR3 length equals 13 residues. The ends were cut back, 1 base at V and 6 bases at J, with 8 bases in the middle. The CDR3 coding sequence is TGTGCCAGCAGCTTAGGTCGGTGGGATACGCAGTATTTT. Translated: CASSLGRWDTQYF.

V is TRBV7-9 and J is TRBJ1-4; TRBD1 might be the D (5 bases). V lost 0 bases and J lost 5, with 16 bases in between. The CDR3 totals 17 residues. CDR1 is SEHNR and CDR2 is FQNEAQ in the germline V gene (reference sequence). The CDR3 sequence is CASSLAVAGVENEKLFF. The CDR3 DNA is TGTGCCAGCAGCTTAGCGGTGGCGGGGGTTGAGAATGAAAAACTGTTTTTT.